Sequencing of this T cell receptor beta chain was carried out in a study of cytomegalovirus exposure and HLA in healthy donors. Study findings and constraints: A few V segments could not be told apart, such as TRBV6-2 and TRBV6-3, and were left out. The study put 150 to 200 TCR beta chains on its list as cytomegalovirus-associated.

The CDR3 is 14 amino acids. V was cut by 0 bases and J by 6 bases, with 8 bases left in between. From germline, CDR1 is MNHNY and CDR2 SVGAGI (reference sequence). This clone was counted only a few times. Its antigen is not identified. A multiplex PCR was run with 60 Vbeta primers and 13 Jbeta primers. Clones were sequenced by immunoSEQ multiplex PCR, and TCRdb holds only the in-frame ones, with some missing. Of about 140,000 clones listed, about two thirds are singletons. This chain connects TRBV6-6 to TRBJ1-4, with unresolved D. The sequenced material came from PBMCs. This receptor was obtained from a man between 60 and 75 years old in good health and CMV-seronegative. CDR3 nucleotide sequence: TGTGCCAGCAGTTACTCGCCGTCGGATGAAAAACTGTTTTTT. Translation: CASSYSPSDEKLFF.